A single sample gave rise to the 11 T cell receptor beta chains below, sequenced in a study of cytomegalovirus exposure and HLA in healthy donors (dated by TCRdb to about 2017). The receptor library was made with the immunoSEQ multiplex PCR assay. The multiplex PCR relied on a mix of 60 forward primers for TCR Vbeta segments and 13 reverse primers for TCR Jbeta segments. Held by TCRdb, this immuneACCESS table contains in-frame sequences only and omits some clones. Under half of the omission traces to an unresolved V gene where checked; the cause of the rest is unknown. In all, the sample holds 100,000 to 150,000 clones, and roughly 74% of those were seen once. 5.8% of the sample is in the top ten clones. The sequenced sample consisted of PBMCs. These receptors came from a woman aged 45-65 years in good health and CMV-seropositive.

The chain links TRBV7-8 to TRBJ1-5; D gene ambiguous. The V and J ends lost 2 bases and 5 bases respectively, with 13 bases between them. CDR3 length equals 15 residues. Germline V CDR1 and CDR2: SGHVS, FQNEAQ. The CDR3: CASSLNPRRDQPQHF. In DNA form, the CDR3 reads TGTGCCAGCAGCTTAAATCCCAGGCGGGATCAGCCCCAGCATTTT.

This chain joins TRBV5-4 and TRBJ2-3; possibly TRBD2 for D (6 bases). The V end lost 3 bases, the J end lost 2 bases, and 16 bases lay between the germline ends. Germline-derived CDR1 and CDR2 are SGHNT and YYREEE (reference sequence). The CDR3 sequence is 16 residues long. The CDR3 coding sequence is TGTGCCAGCAGCTCCGGGGGTAGACCACCCACAGATACGCAGTATTTT. This encodes CASSSGGRPPTDTQYF. Full variable domain (missing parts from reference TRBV5-4 and TRBJ2-3): ETGVTQSPTHLIKTRGQQVTLRCSSQSGHNTVSWYQQALGQGPQFIFQYYREEENGRGNFPPRFSGLQFPNYSSELNVNALELDDSALYLCASSSGGRPPTDTQYFGPGTRLTVL.

The rearrangement joins TRBV5-1 to TRBJ2-5, with a tentative D call TRBD2 (7 bases). The CDR3 spans 16 residues. Trimming pared 0 bases from V and 1 base from J, leaving 13 bases between. Per germline, CDR1 SGHRS and CDR2 YFSETQ. The CDR3 loop is CASSLATGGVQETQYF. For the CDR3, the DNA is TGCGCCAGCAGCTTGGCTACGGGGGGCGTCCAAGAGACCCAGTACTTC.

A word on this clone: The same CDR3 can be traced to other DNA sequences in this sample. This rearrangement joins TRBV30 to TRBJ2-3, with D uncertain. The CDR3 runs 14 residues. Germline V gene data show CDR1 as GTSNPN and CDR2 as SVGIG (reference sequence). Trimming pared 0 bases from V and 2 bases from J, leaving 9 bases between. The CDR3 spells CAWSVLADTDTQYF. As DNA, the CDR3 is TGTGCCTGGAGTGTACTGGCGGACACAGATACGCAGTATTTT.

CDR3: CASSRSPGTQYF. CDR3 DNA: TGTGCCAGCAGCCGGTCCCCCGGTACGCAGTATTTT. The chain couples TRBV6-5 to TRBJ2-3; D gene uncertain. Trimming stripped 6 bases from V and 8 bases from J, with 12 bases between. The CDR3 has 12 residues. Per germline, CDR1 MNHEY and CDR2 SVGAGI.

This clone occurred once. This chain uses TRBV19 with TRBJ2-7; possibly TRBD1 for D (6 bases). Between the trimmed V and J ends, which lost 5 bases and 7 bases, there was a span of 24 bases. Germline assignment: CDR1 LNHDA and CDR2 SQIVND (reference sequence). CDR3 length equals 16 residues. Here the CDR3 reads CASSLTGGGAPGEQYF. In nucleotides, the CDR3 is TGTGCCAGTAGTCTAACAGGTGGGGGCGCCCCGGGAGAGCAGTACTTC.

The chain joins TRBV5-4 to TRBJ2-7; tentative D call: TRBD1 (5 bases). The CDR3 consists of 12 residues. CDR1 SGHNT and CDR2 YYREEE come from the germline V gene (reference sequence). V lost 4 bases to trimming and J lost 3 bases, with 8 bases between them. This CDR3 is CASSVDSYEQYF. Written as DNA, the CDR3 is TGTGCCAGCAGCGTTGACAGCTACGAGCAGTACTTC.

The chain uses TRBV5-6 and TRBJ1-2, with D hard to call. Trimming stripped 4 bases from V and 5 bases from J, with 12 bases between. The germline gives CDR1 SGHDT, CDR2 YYEEEE. This CDR3 has 13 amino acids. The CDR3 DNA sequence: TGTGCCAGCAGCCCAACACAGAATTATGGCTACACCTTC. This encodes CASSPTQNYGYTF.

The chain uses TRBV7-2 and TRBJ2-5; 7 bases map to TRBD1. V lost 2 bases and J lost 1; bases outside the gene matches: 4. The germline gives CDR1 SGHTA, CDR2 FQGNSA. This CDR3 contains 15 residues. The CDR3 loop is CASSLMGQLQETQYF. The CDR3 region has the DNA TGTGCCAGCAGCTTAATGGGACAGCTCCAAGAGACCCAGTACTTC.

The chain is built from TRBV7-2 and TRBJ2-1; no reliable D call. V was trimmed by 4 bases and J by 8 bases, leaving 9 bases between them. CDR1 and CDR2 from the germline V gene are SGHTA and FQGNSA. This CDR3 spans 12 amino acids. The CDR3 nucleotides are TGTGCCAGCAGCTACTCGGTGGATGAGCAGTTCTTC. As protein: CASSYSVDEQFF. Supplemented by reference TRBV7-2 and TRBJ2-1, the full variable domain reads GAGVSQSPSNKVTEKGKDVELRCDPISGHTALYWYRQSLGQGLEFLIYFQGNSAPDKSGLPSDRFSAERTGGSVSTLTIQRTQQEDSAVYLCASSYSVDEQFFGPGTRLTVL.

V gene TRBV5-6 combines with J gene TRBJ1-1; perhaps TRBD1 as D (6 bases). The CDR3 length is 13 residues. CDR1 is SGHDT, CDR2 YYEEEE, per germline. Deletions cut 0 bases from V and 8 bases from J, with 11 bases between. This CDR3 is CASSLGVQGEAFF. CDR3 bases: TGTGCCAGCAGCTTGGGCGTGCAGGGGGAAGCTTTCTTT.